Each of the 17 T cell receptor beta chains below was sequenced from the same sample in a study of blood T cell repertoires in COVID-19. Assay: immunoSEQ multiplex PCR; the TCRdb copy retains only in-frame clones and omits some. The sample has about 270,000 clones, 65% to 90% seen once. The sample was PBMCs or T cells enriched from blood (not recorded which). Receptors originate from a woman in her 50s with acute COVID-19.

Only a few counts were recorded for this clone. V gene TRBV14 combines with J gene TRBJ2-3; D remains ambiguous. The CDR3 is 14 residues long. Germline V gene lookup returns CDR1 SGHDN and CDR2 FVKESK. V was trimmed by 0 bases and J by 5 bases, leaving 9 bases between them. The CDR3 DNA reads TGTGCCAGCAGCCAAGACTTTTCCGGAGATACGCAGTATTTT. Translation gives CASSQDFSGDTQYF.

With respect to this clone: The germline gene is not matched at one end of the junction; a read error may be the cause. The rearrangement joins TRBV6-5 to TRBJ2-7; 9 bases fit TRBD1. The CDR3 spans 15 residues. CDR1 is MNHEY and CDR2 is SVGAGI in the germline V gene. The DNA for the CDR3 is TGTGCCAGCAGTGACTCCGGGACAGGGTCATACGAGCAGTACTTC. Translated: CASSDSGTGSYEQYF.

The chain links TRBV6-2 or TRBV6-3 to TRBJ2-4; 7 bases agree with TRBD1. The CDR3 runs to 16 residues. The germline CDR1 and CDR2 sequences are MNHEY and SVGEGT. V lost 2 bases and J lost 6; bases outside the gene matches: 10. CDR3 bases: TGTGCCAGCAGTTACCCTCTCGGGGACAGTAGAAACATTCAGTACTTC. The encoded protein is CASSYPLGDSRNIQYF.

The V call is TRBV18, the J call TRBJ1-1, with 9 bases that match TRBD1. The junction had 6 bases not matched to a gene; V was cut back by 6 bases and J by 7 bases. The length of the CDR3 is 13 residues. From germline, CDR1 is KGHSH and CDR2 LQKENI. The chain's CDR3 is CASSRDRESEAFF. DNA of the CDR3: TGTGCCAGCTCGAGGGACAGGGAAAGTGAAGCTTTCTTT.

This clone was seen a single time. The chain has TRBV28 and TRBJ1-2; perhaps TRBD1 as D (5 bases). Germline loops: CDR1 MDHEN, CDR2 SYDVKM. The CDR3 is 15 residues long. Trimming took off 2 bases at V and 6 bases at J, with 16 bases between the two ends. The CDR3 spells CASSLTGAQADGYTF. The CDR3 DNA is TGTGCCAGCAGTTTAACTGGGGCGCAGGCTGATGGCTACACCTTC.

This clone has only one observation. The chain has TRBV6-4 and TRBJ1-2, with 7 bases identical to TRBD1. V lost 7 bases to trimming and J lost 4 bases; unmatched junction nucleotides: 12. Germline CDR1 reads MRHNA; CDR2 reads SNTAGT. The CDR3 is 15 residues long. DNA of the CDR3: TGTGCCAGCATAGGGGTGGGGGGACAGCTCTATGGCTACACCTTC. This translates into CASIGVGGQLYGYTF.

For the CDR3, the DNA is TGTGCCAGCAGCTTGTTTTTCGGGGGGGGCTTGTATCTGGGCGAGCAGTACTTC. Its protein product is CASSLFFGGGLYLGEQYF. The chain employs TRBV5-4 and TRBJ2-7, with 8 bases fitting TRBD2. J lost 6 bases, V lost 1 base, and 18 bases had no gene match. The CDR3 runs 18 residues. CDR1 is SGHNT, CDR2 YYREEE, per germline (reference sequence).

The CDR3 is CAWSVRRDEQFF. The DNA for the CDR3 is TGTGCCTGGAGTGTACGGAGGGATGAGCAGTTCTTC. The gene calls are TRBV30 and TRBJ2-1; possible D gene TRBD2, 6 bases. Germline lookup yields CDR1 GTSNPN and CDR2 SVGIG (reference sequence). Trimming removed 0 bases from V and 8 bases from J, with 8 bases in between. The CDR3 is 12 residues long.

V is TRBV7-3 and J is TRBJ2-5; D is possibly TRBD2 (7 bases). CDR1 SGHTA and CDR2 FQGTGA come from the germline V gene. The V gene lost 1 base and the J gene lost 4 bases, with 13 bases spanning the gap. The CDR3 extends over 15 amino acids. The CDR3 reads CASSLRSGEGETQYF. The CDR3 DNA follows: TGTGCCAGCAGCTTAAGGTCAGGGGAGGGAGAGACCCAGTACTTC.

V usage is TRBV6-5 and J usage is TRBJ2-5; possible D gene TRBD1, 6 bases. The V and J ends lost 1 base and 5 bases respectively, with 11 bases between them. This CDR3 region has 14 residues. Per germline, CDR1 MNHEY and CDR2 SVGAGI. CDR3: CASSYWGPGETQYF. The CDR3 bases are TGTGCCAGCAGTTACTGGGGGCCAGGGGAGACCCAGTACTTC.

The chain is built from TRBV5-4 and TRBJ2-1; TRBD2 aligns across 9 bases. Per germline, CDR1 SGHNT and CDR2 YYREEE (reference sequence). The CDR3 is 18 residues long. The ends lost 0 bases at V and 6 bases at J; junction bases unmatched: 13. CDR3 protein: CASSLVRPLSGGRNEQFF. CDR3 DNA: TGTGCCAGCAGCTTGGTAAGGCCCTTAAGCGGGGGGCGCAATGAGCAGTTCTTC.

This chain links TRBV5-4 with TRBJ1-1; 9 nucleotides agree with TRBD1. The trim removed 3 bases at V and 3 bases at J, leaving 3 bases unmatched. The CDR3 covers 14 residues. CDR1 and CDR2 (germline): SGHNT, YYREEE (reference sequence). This CDR3 reads CASSSQGAYTEAFF. As DNA, the CDR3 is TGTGCCAGCAGCTCACAGGGGGCCTACACTGAAGCTTTCTTT.

The chain recombines TRBV2 with TRBJ2-1; 15 bases line up with TRBD2. The V segment lost 6 bases and the J segment 6 bases; nucleotides outside the gene matches: 0. The CDR3 has 14 amino acids. Per germline, CDR1 SNHLY and CDR2 FYNNEI. CDR3 protein: CASRGLAGGNEQFF. The CDR3 DNA reads as TGTGCCAGCAGGGGACTAGCGGGGGGCAATGAGCAGTTCTTC. The variable domain in full, with the rest retrieved from reference TRBV2 and TRBJ2-1, is EPEVTQTPSHQVTQMGQEVILRCVPISNHLYFYWYRQILGQKVEFLVSFYNNEISEKSEIFDDQFSVERPDGSNFTLKIRSTKLEDSAMYFCASRGLAGGNEQFFGPGTRLTVL.

This clone was counted a single time. The V and J genes are TRBV19 and TRBJ1-1; D ambiguous. The CDR3 length is 16 residues. With 0 bases removed from V and 2 bases from J, the gap between germline ends came to 13 bases. Per the germline V gene, CDR1 is LNHDA and CDR2 is SQIVND (reference sequence). This CDR3 is CASSIDLGRPNTEAFF. DNA for the CDR3: TGTGCCAGTAGTATAGATCTGGGCAGACCTAACACTGAAGCTTTCTTT.

The chain joins TRBV6-5 to TRBJ2-5, with no clear D. The CDR3 totals 13 residues. CDR1 and CDR2 from the germline V gene are MNHEY and SVGAGI. Trimming pared 5 bases from V and 2 bases from J, leaving 9 bases between. The CDR3 reads CASSQRIQETQYF. CDR3 in DNA: TGTGCCAGCAGTCAGAGGATACAAGAGACCCAGTACTTC.

The chain combines TRBV13 with TRBJ2-2; D is unclear. The CDR3 loop spans 16 amino acids. Trimming removed 0 bases from V and 0 bases from J, with 8 bases in between. Germline CDR1 reads PRHDT; CDR2 reads FYEKMQ (reference sequence). CDR3 sequence reads: CASSLGQRSNTGELFF. CDR3 coding DNA: TGTGCCAGCAGCTTAGGACAAAGATCGAACACCGGGGAGCTGTTTTTT. Full variable domain (missing parts from reference TRBV13 and TRBJ2-2): AAGVIQSPRHLIKEKRETATLKCYPIPRHDTVYWYQQGPGQDPQFLISFYEKMQSDKGSIPDRFSAQQFSDYHSELNMSSLELGDSALYFCASSLGQRSNTGELFFGEGSRLTVL.

This clone was detected a few times. The rearrangement joins TRBV7-2 to TRBJ1-2; 7 nucleotides match TRBD1. Unmatched junction bases numbered 6, after V lost 1 base and J lost 4 bases. Germline V gives CDR1 SGHTA, CDR2 FQGNSA. The CDR3 is made up of 15 amino acids. CDR3 sequence: CASSLETTGAYGYTF. The CDR3 nucleotides read TGTGCCAGCAGCTTAGAAACCACAGGGGCCTATGGCTACACCTTC.